In its sample, the clone carrying this TCR beta chain was seen a few times. What it binds is not known. TCRdb processed the reads anew with MiXCR; each CDR3 protein has one entry. The data show 250,000 to 300,000 distinct CDR3 sequences, roughly 26% seen once. The sample is drawn from a study of T cell repertoires in cytomegalovirus infection. Study-wide results and limits: Clonotypes of TCR beta that were HLA-C-restricted and CMV-specific dominated the ex vivo response.

The CDR3 spans 15 residues. CDR1 MDHEN and CDR2 SYDVKM come from the germline V gene. With 4 bases removed from V and 4 bases from J, the gap between germline ends came to 16 bases. The clonotype originates from a human donor in good health (CMV status not recorded). Some clones in this sample may be carry-over from other donors' samples. V gene TRBV28 combines with J gene TRBJ1-2, with D perhaps TRBD1 (6 bases). The sample consisted of PBMCs. The CDR3 is CASSSSDSLPYGYTF. CDR3 DNA sequence: TGTGCCAGCAGTTCCTCGGACAGCCTGCCCTATGGCTACACCTTC.